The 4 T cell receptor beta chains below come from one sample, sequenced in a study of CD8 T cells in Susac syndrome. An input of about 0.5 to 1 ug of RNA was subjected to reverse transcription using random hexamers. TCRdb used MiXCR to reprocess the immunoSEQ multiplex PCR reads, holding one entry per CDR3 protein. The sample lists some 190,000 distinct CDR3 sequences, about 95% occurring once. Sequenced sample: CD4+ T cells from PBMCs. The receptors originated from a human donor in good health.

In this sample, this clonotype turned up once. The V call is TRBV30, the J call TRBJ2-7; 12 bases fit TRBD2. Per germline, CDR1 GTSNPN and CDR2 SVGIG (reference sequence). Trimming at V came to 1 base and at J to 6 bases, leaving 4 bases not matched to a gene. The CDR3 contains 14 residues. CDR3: CAWSGSSGRAEQYF. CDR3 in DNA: TGTGCCTGGAGTGGGTCTAGCGGGAGGGCCGAGCAGTACTTC.

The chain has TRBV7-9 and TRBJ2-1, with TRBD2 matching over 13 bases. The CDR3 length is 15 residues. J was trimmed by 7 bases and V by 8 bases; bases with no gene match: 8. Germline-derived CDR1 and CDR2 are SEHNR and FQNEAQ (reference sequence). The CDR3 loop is CASSGGLAGVNEQFF. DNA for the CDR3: TGTGCCAGCTCGGGAGGACTAGCGGGAGTAAATGAGCAGTTCTTC.

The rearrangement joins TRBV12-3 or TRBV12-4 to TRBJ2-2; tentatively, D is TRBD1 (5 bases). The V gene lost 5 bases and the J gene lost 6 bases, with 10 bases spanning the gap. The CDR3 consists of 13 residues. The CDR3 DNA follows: TGTGCCAGCAGTCCCAGGGTGCCCGGGGAGCTGTTTTTT. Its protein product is CASSPRVPGELFF.

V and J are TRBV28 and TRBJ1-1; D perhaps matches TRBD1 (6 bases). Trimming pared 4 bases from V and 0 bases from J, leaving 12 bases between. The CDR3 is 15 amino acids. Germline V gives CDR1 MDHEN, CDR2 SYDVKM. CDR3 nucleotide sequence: TGTGCCAGCAGTTCCTTGGACAGCATGAACACTGAAGCTTTCTTT. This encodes CASSSLDSMNTEAFF.